This TCR beta chain was found in a study of shared clonotypes between healthy human individuals. Turning to the study itself: Every donor yielded three CD4 naive, three CD4 memory, two CD8 naive and one CD8 memory plate.

Naive CD8 isolation took CD45RO-negative cells positively selected for CCR7 and excluded terminally differentiated effector memory CD45RA+ cells. Donors were healthy HIV-negative adults without recent acute infections or vaccinations. This clone is a singleton in its sample. Its target is unknown. CDR1 and CDR2 from the germline V gene are SEHNR and FQNEAQ (reference sequence). The CDR3 length is 14 residues. Repertoires were generated with immunoSEQ multiplex PCR, while TCRdb's copy carries only in-frame clones and drops some. The top ten hold roughly 1% of the sample, which has 2 million to 2.5 million clones, about 94% seen once. Study-level findings and limits: The donor pool, a small one, limited the genetic and exposure-history diversity represented.

The sequence derives from a young man in good health. The V call is TRBV7-9, the J call TRBJ1-2; D call uncertain. The sequenced sample was naive CD8+ T cells sorted from blood. The CDR3 bases are TGTGCGTCACCAGGCGGCGATCTAGACTATGGCTACACCTTC. It translates to CASPGGDLDYGYTF.